This TCR beta chain came from a study of blood T cell repertoires in COVID-19. Overall study: Italy, Spain and the United States were the sources of the convalescent and acute COVID-19 samples. T cells, B-cell-depleted T cells, or PBMCs supplied cDNA or gDNA.

CDR1 is KGHSH, CDR2 LQKENI, per germline. This CDR3 comprises 16 residues. V lost 0 bases and J 0 bases, leaving 10 bases between the germline ends. The authors' processing: Quantification of nucleated cells was approximated via reference gene primer amplification. TCRdb's copy holds only in-frame clones and misses some; the assay was immunoSEQ multiplex PCR. V and J calls and clone size come straight from that table; D and trimming were deduced from the DNA. The sample records some 130,000 clones, 65% to 90% being singletons. V usage is TRBV18 and J usage is TRBJ2-3, with D unclear. The sample consisted of peripheral blood. The source is an elderly man with acute or convalescent COVID-19. CDR3: CASSPPEQFSTDTQYF. CDR3 DNA sequence: TGTGCCAGCTCACCACCCGAACAGTTTAGCACAGATACGCAGTATTTT.